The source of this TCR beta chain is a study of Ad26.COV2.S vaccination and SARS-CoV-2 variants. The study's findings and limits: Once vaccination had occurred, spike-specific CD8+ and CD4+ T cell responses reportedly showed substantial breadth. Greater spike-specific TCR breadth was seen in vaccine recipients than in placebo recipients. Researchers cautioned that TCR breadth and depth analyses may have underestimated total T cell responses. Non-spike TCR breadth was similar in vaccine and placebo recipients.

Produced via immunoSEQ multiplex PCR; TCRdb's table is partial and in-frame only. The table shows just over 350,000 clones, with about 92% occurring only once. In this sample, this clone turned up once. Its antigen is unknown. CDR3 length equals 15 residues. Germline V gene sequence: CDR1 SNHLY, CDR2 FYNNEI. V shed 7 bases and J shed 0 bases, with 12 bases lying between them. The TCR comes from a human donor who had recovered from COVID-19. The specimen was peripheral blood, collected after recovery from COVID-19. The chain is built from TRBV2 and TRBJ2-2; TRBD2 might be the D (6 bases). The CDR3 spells CASTHGGTNTGELFF. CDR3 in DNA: TGTGCCAGCACCCATGGGGGGACGAACACCGGGGAGCTGTTTTTT.